Listed here is a single T cell receptor (beta chain). This record comes from a study of OX40 agonist ivuxolimab in advanced cancers. Measured with immunoSEQ multiplex PCR; TCRdb has only the in-frame clones, and not every one. In the table there are 85,000 to 130,000 clones, roughly nine tenths of which are singletons. This sequence originates from an adult with an advanced solid tumor such as melanoma, head and neck, liver or kidney cancer. The sample was CD4+ or CD8+ T cells sorted from blood, taken in a trial of the OX40 agonist ivuxolimab.

Written as DNA, the CDR3 is TGTGCCACTCGGGACAGAGGTCCCAATCAGCCCCAGCATTTT. Translation gives CATRDRGPNQPQHF. The rearrangement links TRBV10-3 to TRBJ1-5, with TRBD1 matching 7 bases. The V and J ends lost 10 bases and 3 bases, in that order; junction bases with no gene match: 9. The CDR3 runs 14 residues. Germline values: CDR1 ENHRY, CDR2 SYGVKD.